This T cell receptor beta chain is from a study of blood T cell repertoires in COVID-19 (dated by TCRdb to the early 2020s). About the study as a whole: Samples from collaborators originated in the United States, Italy and Spain and spanned both the acute and convalescent phases of COVID-19. The repertoires were made available in a free public database intended to serve as a resource for research on the immune response to SARS-CoV-2. Subjects who had been exposed to COVID-19, were actively infected with it, or had recovered from it provided the deeply sampled blood TCRbeta repertoires that made up the dataset. HLA class I and class II types, where available, came from metadata supplied by the sample provider rather than from assay-based typing. A de-identified subject ID, COVID-19 status, age in years and sex were almost always included in the sample metadata. Samples came from the ongoing ImmuneRACE study (first 160 participants) plus 1,254 subjects from 6 global collaborators. The material from the prospective study consisted of cDNA or gDNA derived from T cells, B-cell-depleted T cells, or PBMCs. Overall study outcomes, separate from this receptor: Clinical and demographic metadata were provided uncurated, with the amount varying by source and participant.

In the prospective study, participants were about 18 to 89 years old, resided in about two dozen geographic areas of the United States, and were enrolled through a virtual design. In the prospective study, participants were assigned to cohorts based on the clinical history participants reported in a screening survey and a study questionnaire. Exposed participants were defined as having been in contact with someone with a PCR-confirmed or clinician-diagnosed COVID-19 case within 2 weeks of study entry. In the prospective study, mobile phlebotomists collected whole blood, serum and a nasopharyngeal or oropharyngeal swab from each participant. Additional blood draws and questionnaires over an approximately two-month period could optionally be provided by prospective study participants. Before DNA extraction, blood samples from the prospective study were shipped at room temperature or frozen. The immunoSEQ Assay, a bias-controlled multiplex PCR, was used to amplify TCRbeta CDR3 regions from genomic DNA. The original pipeline was this. Within the assay, amplification of reference gene primers was used to estimate how many nucleated cells each sample contained. Sequence reads were collapsed and filtered to measure the absolute abundance of every unique TCRbeta CDR3 rearrangement. For each sample, productive Simpson clonality was calculated as the square root of Simpson's diversity index over productive rearrangements. Not all clones reach the TCRdb copy of this immuneACCESS table, which keeps in-frame sequences only. Checked studies attribute under half of the gap to unresolved V genes and leave the rest unexplained. For V, J and clone size, that table is used; D and trimming come from the DNA. The sample table holds a few hundred thousand clones, of which just over 90% were seen once. Just over 0.85% of the sample rests with the top ten.

On this clone itself: What antigen it recognizes has not been identified. Base qualities are missing; no much larger clone stands one base away.

Measured from the cysteine to the phenylalanine, the CDR3 is 13 residues long. Kept here is only the CDR3 DNA, which spans 39 bases and is read in frame from base 1. Relative to germline, V is 3 bases shorter and J is 5 bases shorter, with 8 bases between their ends. The sequence joins TRBV12-3 or TRBV12-4 to TRBJ1-5, with no confidently assigned D gene. The sequence was collected from a woman aged 40 to 50 who had been exposed to COVID-19. The sequenced material came from PBMCs or T cells enriched from blood (not recorded which). CDR3 region: CASSFFGDQPQHF. The DNA is TGTGCCAGCAGTTTTTTCGGGGATCAGCCCCAGCATTTT.